Listed below are T cell receptor beta chains from one sample, sequenced in a study of T cells in Graves' hyperthyroidism and ophthalmopathy. TCRdb analysed the multiplex PCR reads with MiXCR anew, one entry per CDR3 protein. This table has a few hundred thousand distinct CDR3 sequences, roughly an eighth appearing once. Sequences were obtained from blood. Receptors originate from a woman in her forties with Graves' ophthalmopathy. CDR3s include the opening cysteine and the closing phenylalanine or tryptophan. Each record gives: D gene, J gene, clone size, V gene, CDR3 DNA, CDR3 protein. D genes are given only for firm matches. Where a row states a size, it is once, few, many or the class of an expanded clone; other rows omit it.

-	TRBJ1-1	-	TRBV27	TGTGCCAGCAGTCCCCCTGGAGGGGCGTCTATTGAAGCTTTCTTT	CASSPPGGASIEAFF
-	TRBJ2-5	many	TRBV7-9	TGTGCCAGCAGTCCTCCTGGGGGATACCAGTACTTC	CASSPPGGYQYF
TRBD1	TRBJ1-1	few	TRBV7-9	TGTGCCAGCAGCTTAGGTGGAGGACAGGGCTCCACTGAAGCTTTCTTT	CASSLGGGQGSTEAFF
TRBD1	TRBJ1-4	-	TRBV28	TGTGCCAGCAGTTCCGGGGACAGTCAGTTAACGGGGGAAAAACTGTTTTTT	CASSSGDSQLTGEKLFF
-	TRBJ1-6	-	TRBV2	TGTGCCAGCAGTGAAGTTGGGGTTCGGGGTAATTCACCCCTCCACTTT	CASSEVGVRGNSPLHF
TRBD1	TRBJ1-1	many	TRBV5-6	TGTGCCAGCAGCCCGACAGGGGTAACTGAAGCTTTCTTT	CASSPTGVTEAFF
-	TRBJ2-3	-	TRBV19	TGTGCCAGTAGTAATCCGGTTCGCCAATGGGGGTCTAGCACAGATACGCAGTATTTT	CASSNPVRQWGSSTDTQYF
-	TRBJ2-1	few	TRBV9	TGTGCCAGCAGCGTAGTTCAGGGGGGCGAGCAGTTCTTC	CASSVVQGGEQFF
-	TRBJ2-7	-	TRBV5-6	TGTGCCAGCAGCTTGGGTGTGACGACAAACTCCTACGAGCAGTACTTC	CASSLGVTTNSYEQYF
-	TRBJ2-1	many	TRBV24-1	TGTGCCACCAGTGAGCGGACTGTTAGCTCCTACAATGAGCAGTTCTTC	CATSERTVSSYNEQFF
TRBD1	TRBJ1-1	many	TRBV7-2	TGTGCCAGCTGTCAGGGGGCAGGGACTGAAGCTTTCTTT	CASCQGAGTEAFF
-	TRBJ2-3	many	TRBV2	TGTGCCAGCAGTGAGGAGTTAGAGGGCACAGATACGCAGTATTTT	CASSEELEGTDTQYF
-	TRBJ2-2	-	TRBV6-2/TRBV6-3	TGTGCCAGCATATTTTCCGATAACACCGGGGAGCTGTTTTTT	CASIFSDNTGELFF
-	TRBJ2-2	many	TRBV6-1	TGTGCCAGCAGTGATTACGTGCGGTCGAACACCGGGGAGCTGTTTTTT	CASSDYVRSNTGELFF
TRBD1	TRBJ1-2	many	TRBV5-5	TGTGCCAGCAGCTCACAACTGACAGGGTCGGGAGGCTACACCTTC	CASSSQLTGSGGYTF
-	TRBJ1-2	few	TRBV6-2/TRBV6-3	TGTGCCAGCACCTCGGGAGGTAGCAGACGCAACTATGGCTACACCTTC	CASTSGGSRRNYGYTF
-	TRBJ1-1	-	TRBV20-1	TGCAGTGCTAGACCCCCTGCGGACAGAGCAAGAGAAGCTTTCTTT	CSARPPADRAREAFF
TRBD1	TRBJ2-6	-	TRBV10-3	TGTGCCATCAGTGAGTCGAAGGGGGCTTCTACCGGGGCCAACGTCCTGACTTTC	CAISESKGASTGANVLTF
-	TRBJ1-4	few	TRBV6-9	TGTGCCAGCAGTTACGGAGCGGATCTGAATGAAAAACTGTTTTTT	CASSYGADLNEKLFF
TRBD1	TRBJ1-2	few	TRBV30	TGTGCCTGGACCGCCCACAGGGGGCTAGGCTACACCTTC	CAWTAHRGLGYTF
TRBD2	TRBJ2-5	many	TRBV12-3/TRBV12-4	TGTGCCACCCGATTGGCGGGAGGAGAGACCCAGTACTTC	CATRLAGGETQYF
-	TRBJ2-1	few	TRBV20-1	TGCAGTGCTAGAGATGCAGGTCTGGTCAATGAGCAGTTCTTC	CSARDAGLVNEQFF
-	TRBJ2-3	few	TRBV20-1	TGCAGTGCTCCTAAAGATGATACGCAGTATTTT	CSAPKDDTQYF
TRBD1	TRBJ1-2	many	TRBV11-2	TGTGCCAGCAGCTTAGGTTTAAGGGACAGTGGCGGTGGCTACACCTTC	CASSLGLRDSGGGYTF
TRBD2	TRBJ2-7	-	TRBV15	TGTGCCACCAGCAGAGAAAAAACGGGAGTGGGAGGGGAGCAGTACTTC	CATSREKTGVGGEQYF
-	TRBJ1-1	many	TRBV6-1	TGTGCCAGCAGAGACGTTAGTGTCACTGAAGCTTTCTTT	CASRDVSVTEAFF
TRBD1	TRBJ2-3	-	TRBV6-1	TGTGCCAGCGGACAGGGGTACTACACAGATACGCAGTATTTT	CASGQGYYTDTQYF
-	TRBJ1-3	-	TRBV11-3	TGTGCCAGCAGCTCCACGATTGGTGGAAACACCATATATTTT	CASSSTIGGNTIYF
-	TRBJ2-7	many	TRBV27	TGTGCCAGCAGTTTAGTAGGAGGGCAGTACTACGAGCAGTACTTC	CASSLVGGQYYEQYF
TRBD1	TRBJ1-2	-	TRBV20-1	TGCAGTGCTAGGGAGGCCCCTGCGACAGGGGGCAACTATGGCTACACCTTC	CSAREAPATGGNYGYTF
-	TRBJ1-1	-	TRBV6-1	TGTGCCAGCAGTGAAGTAGACAGACTGAACACTGAAGCTTTCTTT	CASSEVDRLNTEAFF
-	TRBJ1-1	few	TRBV5-1	TGCGCCAGCAGCTCCCGCCAAGTGTTTAATGTGAACACTGAAGCTTTCTTT	CASSSRQVFNVNTEAFF
TRBD1	TRBJ2-7	many	TRBV6-2/TRBV6-3	TGTGCCAGCAGACTTGCCCGGGACAGGGGCTACGAGCAGTACTTC	CASRLARDRGYEQYF
TRBD2	TRBJ2-3	many	TRBV6-1	TGTGCCAGCAGTTCAGTAGCGGGAGTGGGGACAGATACGCAGTATTTT	CASSSVAGVGTDTQYF
TRBD1	TRBJ1-4	many	TRBV29-1	TGCAGCGTCCCGGGACAGGCGAATAATGAAAAACTGTTTTTT	CSVPGQANNEKLFF
TRBD1	TRBJ2-2	-	TRBV5-1	TGCGCCAGCCGCGCAGGGGGCACGAACGGGGAGCTGTTTTTT	CASRAGGTNGELFF
TRBD2	TRBJ2-1	many	TRBV6-2/TRBV6-3	TGTGCCAGCAATTCACCGGGGACTAGCGGGAACAATGAGCAGTTCTTC	CASNSPGTSGNNEQFF
TRBD1	TRBJ1-5	few	TRBV2	TGTGCCAGCAGGGAACCGGGACAGGGCTCTAATCAGCCCCAGCATTTT	CASREPGQGSNQPQHF
TRBD2	TRBJ2-1	many	TRBV27	TGTGCCAGCAGTTTTTTAACTAGCGGGAGGGATGAGCAGTTCTTC	CASSFLTSGRDEQFF
-	TRBJ1-5	many	TRBV6-1	TGTGCCAGCAGTGATTTGTTTGGGCACTTTAGCAATCAGCCCCAGCATTTT	CASSDLFGHFSNQPQHF
-	TRBJ1-1	-	TRBV2	TGTGCCAGCAGTGCAACACATACGACTGAAGCTTTCTTT	CASSATHTTEAFF
-	TRBJ2-7	many	TRBV11-2	TGTGCCAGCAGCTTACAGGCAGCGAGCTACGAGCAGTACTTC	CASSLQAASYEQYF
-	TRBJ1-3	many	TRBV7-9	TGTGCCAGCAGCCTGCGACTGAACTCTGGAAACACCATATATTTT	CASSLRLNSGNTIYF
-	TRBJ2-5	-	TRBV15	TGTGCCACCAGCAGAGCTCAGGCAGAGACCCAGTACTTC	CATSRAQAETQYF
-	TRBJ2-3	-	TRBV20-1	TGCAGTGCTAGGGATCCGGTGGCTAGCACAGATACGCAGTATTTT	CSARDPVASTDTQYF
TRBD2	TRBJ2-1	few	TRBV25-1	TGTGCCAGCAGTGAATTGCGGGGGGCGGACAATGAGCAGTTCTTC	CASSELRGADNEQFF
-	TRBJ1-4	few	TRBV10-3	TGTGCCATCGGGGGGGGGACAACTAATGAAAAACTGTTTTTT	CAIGGGTTNEKLFF
TRBD1	TRBJ1-2	many	TRBV6-1	TGTGCCAGCAGTCTCTCCAGGGGGAGATCTAATGGCTACACCTTC	CASSLSRGRSNGYTF
-	TRBJ2-3	many	TRBV12-3/TRBV12-4	TGTGCCAGCAGCCAGTATGATACGCAGTATTTT	CASSQYDTQYF
TRBD2	TRBJ2-3	many	TRBV2	TGTGCCAGCAGCGATAGCAGCGGGAGTGAGACAGATACGCAGTATTTT	CASSDSSGSETDTQYF
TRBD1	TRBJ2-7	-	TRBV2	TGTGCCAGCAGAGGTCCGGGACAGAACTACGAGCAGTACTTC	CASRGPGQNYEQYF
-	TRBJ2-7	few	TRBV10-3	TGTGCCATCAGTGAGCGGCAGGGGAGGTACGAGCAGTACTTC	CAISERQGRYEQYF
-	TRBJ2-7	many	TRBV20-1	TGCAGTGCTAGAGAAGAGCCCTTACCGAAGCAGTACTTC	CSAREEPLPKQYF
-	TRBJ1-2	many	TRBV20-1	TGCAGTGCTAGAGAGATAAAAACCTATGGCTACACCTTC	CSAREIKTYGYTF